This T cell receptor beta chain was sequenced during a study of blood T cells in healthy people across ages. Trimming pared 5 bases from V and 2 bases from J, leaving 11 bases between. The CDR3 sequence is 14 residues long. A J-beta primer mix and a sample-barcoded 5' primer were used in a second PCR of roughly 6 to 11 cycles. Via MiXCR, TCRdb re-called the 5' RACE reads, giving one row per CDR3 protein. Of some 1.1 million distinct CDR3 sequences listed, 35% to 45% are singletons. This clonotype was found many times. The specimen sequenced was blood. The chain joins TRBV12-3 or TRBV12-4 to TRBJ2-3; a possible D gene is TRBD2 (5 bases). The sequence was collected from a man younger than 30 in good health. CDR3 protein: CASSPGVDTDTQYF. As DNA, the CDR3 is TGTGCCAGCAGTCCCGGGGTAGACACAGATACGCAGTATTTT.